The 8 T cell receptor beta chains listed next were all sequenced from one sample in a study of T cell changes during pregnancy in multiple sclerosis. Sequencing was performed with immunoSEQ multiplex PCR; in TCRdb, only in-frame clones are kept and a portion is missing. Of some 41,000 clones in the sample, 91% were seen once. The material was CD4+ T cells from peripheral blood mononuclear cells, obtained in the third trimester of pregnancy. All receptors derive from a female donor in good health, enrolled as a control in a pregnancy study.

V usage is TRBV7-2 and J usage is TRBJ2-1; D possibly corresponds to TRBD2 (5 bases). V lost 6 bases, J lost 8 bases, and 20 bases lay in between. Germline CDR1 reads SGHTA; CDR2 reads FQGNSA. This CDR3 comprises 15 residues. The CDR3, as DNA: TGTGCCAGCAGTTCCGCGGGTCGCACAATGTATGAGCAGTTCTTC. Translated: CASSSAGRTMYEQFF.

DNA of the CDR3: TGTGCCAGCACCAAGCTGGAGGGTGCCGCCGGCTACACCTTC. Translated, it gives CASTKLEGAAGYTF. The chain uses TRBV6-5 and TRBJ1-2; D uncertain. The V gene's germline CDR1 is MNHEY and CDR2 SVGAGI. The CDR3 is 14 amino acids. Trimming removed 7 bases at V and 8 bases at J, with 20 bases between.

The rearrangement uses TRBV27 and TRBJ1-5, with D possibly being TRBD1 (6 bases). Trimming shortened V by 3 bases and J by 6 bases, and 18 bases separated the two germline ends. There are 16 residues in the CDR3. Germline CDR1 reads MNHEY; CDR2 reads SMNVEV (reference sequence). In DNA, the CDR3 is TGTGCCAGCAGTTTGGAAGGTCTCAGGGGATTTCAGCCCCAGCATTTT. Protein sequence: CASSLEGLRGFQPQHF.

Note on this clone: The junction departs from germline at one end; a sequencing error may be responsible. The chain recombines TRBV7-7 with TRBJ2-2; D perhaps matches TRBD2 (5 bases). Germline V gene data show CDR1 as SSHAT and CDR2 as FNYEAQ (reference sequence). This CDR3 has 14 amino acids. CDR3 residues: CASSLTRVTGELFF. CDR3 nucleotide sequence: TGTGCTAGCAGCCTCACGAGGGTCACCGGGGAGCTGTTTTTT.

The chain couples TRBV14 to TRBJ1-2; D unresolved. The ends were cut back, 4 bases at V and 4 bases at J, with 13 bases in the middle. The CDR3 has 14 residues. Germline lookup yields CDR1 SGHDN and CDR2 FVKESK. The CDR3 region is CASSPSSFPYGYTF. In nucleotides, the CDR3 is TGTGCCAGCAGCCCCTCGTCCTTCCCCTATGGCTACACCTTC.

The chain employs TRBV2 and TRBJ2-1; TRBD1 agrees at 7 bases. Germline V CDR1 and CDR2: SNHLY, FYNNEI. With 7 bases clipped from V and 0 bases from J, the junction kept 6 bases outside the gene matches. This CDR3 has 15 residues. The CDR3 nucleotides are TGTGCCAGCAAACACAGGGGCCTCTCCTACAATGAGCAGTTCTTC. Encoded protein: CASKHRGLSYNEQFF. The whole variable domain, filled in from reference TRBV2 and TRBJ2-1, reads EPEVTQTPSHQVTQMGQEVILRCVPISNHLYFYWYRQILGQKVEFLVSFYNNEISEKSEIFDDQFSVERPDGSNFTLKIRSTKLEDSAMYFCASKHRGLSYNEQFFGPGTRLTVL.

V and J are TRBV7-3 and TRBJ2-1; possibly TRBD2 for D (5 bases). Trimming pared 4 bases from V and 9 bases from J, leaving 10 bases between. The germline V gene encodes CDR1 SGHTA and CDR2 FQGTGA. This CDR3 region has 12 residues. This CDR3 is CASSYTSGEQFF. The CDR3 nucleotides read TGTGCCAGCAGCTATACTAGTGGTGAGCAGTTCTTC. Combining the CDR3 with reference TRBV7-3 and TRBJ2-1 gives the whole variable domain GAGVSQTPSNKVTEKGKYVELRCDPISGHTALYWYRQSLGQGPEFLIYFQGTGAADDSGLPNDRFFAVRPEGSVSTLKIQRTERGDSAVYLCASSYTSGEQFFGPGTRLTVL.

The rearrangement links TRBV7-8 to TRBJ1-1, with D possibly TRBD1 on 5 matching bases. The V end was cut by 5 bases, the J end by 1 base, with 17 bases between. Per germline, CDR1 SGHVS and CDR2 FQNEAQ. The CDR3 extends over 16 amino acids. Here the CDR3 DNA reads TGTGCCAGCAGCCCTCGGTTCGGACAAACGAACACTGAAGCTTTCTTT. Its translation: CASSPRFGQTNTEAFF.